These 21 T cell receptor beta chains originate from one sample sequenced in a study of control samples from healthy donors and cancer patients. Repertoires were generated with immunoSEQ multiplex PCR, while TCRdb's copy carries only in-frame clones and drops some. Here the sample spans around 110,000 clones, approximately 90% being singletons. The sequenced sample consisted of blood. The source of these receptors is a woman in her 70s in good health.

This chain uses TRBV29-1 with TRBJ1-2, with 7 bases fitting TRBD1. V was pared by 7 bases and J by 4 bases, with 12 bases of the junction left unmatched. The CDR3 sequence is 14 residues long. In germline, CDR1 is SQVTM, CDR2 ANQGSEA. Here the CDR3 DNA reads TGCAGCGCCGAGGGGGGAGGGGGCCGCTATGGCTACACCTTC. Translating it yields CSAEGGGGRYGYTF.

This rearrangement joins TRBV5-4 to TRBJ2-2, with 10 positions matching TRBD1. The CDR3 extends over 15 amino acids. Germline CDR1 reads SGHNT; CDR2 reads YYREEE (reference sequence). The J segment lost 5 bases and the V segment lost 4 bases, leaving 5 bases of the junction unmatched. The CDR3 region has the DNA TGTGCCAGCAGCGCGGGACAGGGGAAAACCGGGGAGCTGTTTTTT. Translating it yields CASSAGQGKTGELFF.

The V gene is TRBV10-1, the J gene TRBJ2-3; D not resolved. V was clipped by 0 bases and J by 3 bases, with 4 bases between them. Germline CDR1 WNHNN, CDR2 SYGVQD (reference sequence). The CDR3 has 13 residues. As DNA, the CDR3 is TGCGCCAGCAGTGAGTCCCCTACAGATACGCAGTATTTT. It codes for CASSESPTDTQYF.

The V and J genes are TRBV4-1 and TRBJ2-7; TRBD1 or TRBD2 may be the D gene (5 bases each). Germline CDR1 and CDR2: MGHRA and YSYEKL. This CDR3 contains 11 residues. Trimming took off 5 bases at V and 3 bases at J, with 5 bases between the two ends. The CDR3 region is CASSGGYEQYF. The CDR3 DNA is TGCGCCAGCAGCGGGGGCTACGAGCAGTACTTC.

The gene calls are TRBV20-1 and TRBJ1-4; D may be TRBD1 (5 bases). The germline V and J ends were trimmed by 6 bases and 8 bases, with 7 bases remaining between them. Germline CDR1 reads DFQATT; CDR2 reads SNEGSKA (reference sequence). This CDR3 region has 10 residues. The CDR3 region is CSARGEKLFF. Written as DNA, the CDR3 is TGCAGTGCAAGGGGCGAAAAACTGTTTTTT.

Only one count was recorded for this clone. This CDR3 reads CASSLEGGKQETQYF. Written as DNA, the CDR3 is TGTGCCAGCAGCTTGGAGGGAGGGAAACAAGAGACCCAGTACTTC. This chain links TRBV5-4 with TRBJ2-5; TRBD2 aligns across 7 bases. From germline, CDR1 is SGHNT and CDR2 YYREEE (reference sequence). The CDR3 is made up of 15 amino acids. V was pared by 0 bases and J by 2 bases, with 4 bases of the junction left unmatched.

The chain uses TRBV5-1 and TRBJ1-2; possible D gene TRBD1, 5 bases. V lost 0 bases to trimming and J lost 6 bases, with 9 bases between them. The CDR3 runs to 13 residues. The germline gives CDR1 SGHRS, CDR2 YFSETQ. The CDR3 region has the DNA TGCGCCAGCAGCTTGGCCTCGGGGGATGGCTACACCTTC. Amino acid sequence: CASSLASGDGYTF.

The V gene is TRBV5-1, the J gene TRBJ2-5; D tentatively reads TRBD1 or TRBD2 (5 bases each). The CDR3 covers 14 residues. Trimming left V 6 bases short and J 1 base short, with 13 bases between. Germline V gene lookup returns CDR1 SGHRS and CDR2 YFSETQ. This chain's CDR3 is CASTPGSTQETQYF. CDR3 in DNA: TGCGCCAGCACGCCAGGGAGCACCCAAGAGACCCAGTACTTC.

This clone was counted once. The V call is TRBV19, the J call TRBJ2-7; 8 nucleotides match TRBD2. J gave up 2 bases and V 3 bases, and 3 bases lay outside the gene matches. This CDR3 comprises 14 residues. Per germline, CDR1 LNHDA and CDR2 SQIVND (reference sequence). The CDR3 DNA reads TGTGCCAGTAGTATCCGAGCGGGGGCCTACGAGCAGTACTTC. Translated: CASSIRAGAYEQYF.

This clone was seen only once. At one end, the junction sequence differs from germline, possibly due to a read error. The chain joins TRBV18 to TRBJ2-3; D is perhaps TRBD1 or TRBD2 (5 bases each). The CDR3 length is 16 residues. Germline V gene lookup returns CDR1 KGHSH and CDR2 LQKENI. Written as DNA, the CDR3 is TGTGCCAGCTCAGGCGAGGCAGGGACCGTCACAAATACGCAGTATTTT. It specifies CASSGEAGTVTNTQYF.

The chain carries TRBV5-1 and TRBJ2-7; D is unclear. The CDR3 loop spans 17 amino acids. V lost 3 bases, J lost 0 bases, and 19 bases lay in between. Germline V CDR1 and CDR2: SGHRS, YFSETQ. In DNA, the CDR3 is TGCGCCAGCAGCTGGACCACCTCTGCGGTGAGCTCCTACGAGCAGTACTTC. As protein: CASSWTTSAVSSYEQYF.

This CDR3 is CATSDSQGADETQYF. The CDR3 DNA reads as TGTGCCACCAGTGATTCCCAGGGGGCGGATGAGACCCAGTACTTC. The chain combines TRBV24-1 with TRBJ2-5; 8 bases fit TRBD1. Germline V gene data show CDR1 as KGHDR and CDR2 as SFDVKD. CDR3 size: 15 residues. The junction had 6 bases not matched to a gene; V was cut back by 2 bases and J by 5 bases.

This clone appeared a few times. The chain carries TRBV6-5 and TRBJ1-2; TRBD1 matches 8 bases. CDR3 length: 15 amino acids. Germline V gene sequence: CDR1 MNHEY, CDR2 SVGAGI. V shed 5 bases, J shed 7 bases, and the junction held 12 bases outside the gene matches. The CDR3 coding sequence is TGTGCCAGCAGTCCGAAGGACAGGGTATTTCGTGGCTACACCTTC. This encodes CASSPKDRVFRGYTF.

The chain uses TRBV21-1 and TRBJ2-1; TRBD2 is the table's D call and was not checked against the DNA. TRBV21-1 is a recognized pseudogene. The CDR3 totals 12 residues. The CDR3 here is CASSRSRAKQFF. The CDR3 region has the DNA TGTGCCAGCAGCCGGTCGAGGGCTAAGCAGTTCTTC.

The chain carries TRBV19 and TRBJ1-1; D may be TRBD1 (6 bases). Looked up from germline, CDR1 is LNHDA and CDR2 is SQIVND (reference sequence). The CDR3 has 15 amino acids. CDR3 DNA sequence: TGTCCCCGTCTGGGGGCGCGGAGGGGGGACACTGAAGCTTTCTTT. Its protein is CPRLGARRGDTEAFF.

The V and J genes are TRBV5-1 and TRBJ1-1; D might be TRBD1 (6 bases). Looked up from germline, CDR1 is SGHRS and CDR2 is YFSETQ. CDR3 length equals 13 residues. V lost 7 bases and J lost 1, with 11 bases in between. This chain's CDR3 is CASWEQGNTEAFF. As DNA, the CDR3 is TGCGCCAGCTGGGAACAGGGGAACACTGAAGCTTTCTTT.

CDR3 protein: CATSGSASSYNEQFF. Here the CDR3 DNA reads TGTGCCACCAGTGGATCAGCGAGCTCCTACAATGAGCAGTTCTTC. The chain carries TRBV24-1 and TRBJ2-1; D remains unclear. Trimming took off 5 bases at V and 0 bases at J, with 10 bases between the two ends. Germline values: CDR1 KGHDR, CDR2 SFDVKD. The CDR3 extends over 15 amino acids.

In its sample, this clone was seen once. This chain uses TRBV7-9 with TRBJ1-1; 8 nucleotides match TRBD1. The CDR3 totals 12 residues. V shed 5 bases, J shed 8 bases, and the junction held 4 bases outside the gene matches. CDR1 is SEHNR and CDR2 is FQNEAQ in the germline V gene (reference sequence). In nucleotides, the CDR3 is TGTGCCAGCAGCCGGACAGGGATGGAAGCTTTCTTT. It encodes CASSRTGMEAFF.

V gene TRBV2 combines with J gene TRBJ2-4; 7 bases map to TRBD1. The CDR3 is made up of 14 amino acids. Germline CDR1 SNHLY, CDR2 FYNNEI. After removal of 8 bases from V and 6 bases from J, the junction contained 10 bases not matched to a gene. This CDR3 reads CASEDRARTNIQYF. Here the CDR3 DNA reads TGTGCCAGCGAAGACAGGGCGCGGACAAACATTCAGTACTTC.

This clone was seen once. The CDR3 here is CAISVASVDTQYF. The CDR3 DNA reads as TGTGCCATCAGCGTCGCCTCGGTGGATACGCAGTATTTT. The genes are TRBV10-3 and TRBJ2-3; unclear D gene. The CDR3 has 13 amino acids. Trimming took off 6 bases at V and 6 bases at J, with 13 bases between the two ends. Germline loops: CDR1 ENHRY, CDR2 SYGVKD.

This chain uses TRBV7-3 with TRBJ2-1; D uncertain. V lost 1 base, J lost 5 bases, and 6 bases lay in between. The CDR3 runs 13 residues. Germline V CDR1 and CDR2: SGHTA, FQGTGA. The CDR3, as DNA: TGTGCCAGCAGCTTAAGCCAGAACAATGAGCAGTTCTTC. It codes for CASSLSQNNEQFF.